Listed below are T cell receptor beta chains from one sample, sequenced in a study of neurological immune-mediated disorders. TCRdb reprocessed the 5' RACE reads with MiXCR, giving one entry per CDR3 protein. The profile shows approximately 60,000 distinct CDR3 sequences, about 4% of them singletons. Sequencing input: PBMCs. Receptors originate from a man between 50 and 59 years old with multiple sclerosis. The CDR3 runs from the conserved cysteine through the conserved F or W. D genes are given only for firm matches. Size tells how often a clone was seen (once, few, many) or the class of an expanded clone, and some rows leave it out.

>NA|TRBV2|many|TRBJ2-7
TGTGCCAGCAGTGAAGCGGCAGGGGATTTAGTACAGTACTTC
CASSEAAGDLVQYF
>NA|TRBV5-8|many|TRBJ2-7
TGTGCCAGCAGATTGAATGGGGGAAAAAGACTCTACGAGCAGTACTTC
CASRLNGGKRLYEQYF
>NA|TRBV5-5|many|TRBJ2-2
TGTGCCAGCAGTTCCGGGACAACGAACACCGGGGAGCTGTTTTTT
CASSSGTTNTGELFF
>NA|TRBV7-8|many|TRBJ2-7
TGTGCCAGCAGCTTAGCGAGCAACTCCTACGAGCAGTACTTC
CASSLASNSYEQYF
>NA|TRBV4-2|many|TRBJ2-7
TGTGCCAGCAGCTCTTCGAGGGGACTCGGCGAGCAGTACTTC
CASSSSRGLGEQYF
>NA|TRBV5-5|many|TRBJ1-5
TGTGCCAGCAGCTGGCAGGGCAATCAGCCCCAGCATTTT
CASSWQGNQPQHF
>TRBD1|TRBV6-5|many|TRBJ1-2
TGTGCCAGCAGATCCCCCTCCCAGGGACAGGGAAACTATGGCTACACCTTC
CASRSPSQGQGNYGYTF
>NA|TRBV28|NA|TRBJ1-6
TGTGCCAGCAGTAACCCCCGGGGGCCCCTCCACTTT
CASSNPRGPLHF
>NA|TRBV7-9|many|TRBJ2-1
TGTGCCAGCAGTTTAGGACAGTACAATGAGCAGTTCTTC
CASSLGQYNEQFF
>NA|TRBV15|many|TRBJ2-2
TGTGCCACCAGAAAAGGGACACCGGGGGCCGGGGAGCTGTTTTTT
CATRKGTPGAGELFF
>NA|TRBV20-1|many|TRBJ2-5
TGCAGTGCTCCAACGGGGGGCAGGGAGACCCAGTACTTC
CSAPTGGRETQYF
>TRBD2|TRBV5-1|NA|TRBJ2-2
TGCGCCAGCAGCTTGATGCCCCGACTAGCTGGCACCGGGGAGCTGTTTTTT
CASSLMPRLAGTGELFF
>TRBD2|TRBV20-1|many|TRBJ2-5
TGCAGTGCTACGGGGGGGGCGACCCAGTACTTC
CSATGGATQYF
>NA|TRBV20-1|many|TRBJ1-4
TGCAGTGCTAGAGGGTTAGGGGGAGTTAATGAAAAACTGTTTTTT
CSARGLGGVNEKLFF
>TRBD2|TRBV6-1|many|TRBJ2-1
TGTGCCAGCAGTGCGGGACTAGCGGGATTTGAGCAGTTCTTC
CASSAGLAGFEQFF
>NA|TRBV12-5|NA|TRBJ2-1
TGTGCTAGTGGTTCCGGATGGGCCGCCCACTCGACCCATGAGCAGTTCTTC
CASGSGWAAHSTHEQFF
>TRBD1|TRBV5-1|many|TRBJ1-1
TGCGCCAGCAGCTTGGCTCCCGGGACAGGGTTGAGGACTACTGAAGCTTTCTTT
CASSLAPGTGLRTTEAFF
>NA|TRBV20-1|many|TRBJ1-6
TGCAGTGCTCGAACTTCTTCTTCACCCCTCCACTTT
CSARTSSSPLHF
>NA|TRBV7-3|many|TRBJ2-3
TGTGCCAGCAGCTTACTAGGTCTTTCCCACGCAGATACGCAGTATTTT
CASSLLGLSHADTQYF
>TRBD1|TRBV7-9|few|TRBJ2-1
TGTGCCAGCAGCGCCGACAGGGGGATTTACAATGAGCAGTTCTTC
CASSADRGIYNEQFF
>NA|TRBV5-6|many|TRBJ2-5
TGTGCCAGCAGCCCAGTGGGCGAAGAGACCCAGTACTTC
CASSPVGEETQYF
>NA|TRBV20-1|many|TRBJ1-5
TGCAGTGCTCAGGACGGGATCGGCAATCAGCCCCAGCATTTT
CSAQDGIGNQPQHF
>NA|TRBV21-1|many|TRBJ1-6
TGTGCCAGCAGCCCCCAACGGGGAATAACGGTCTCCTATAATTCACCCCTCCACTTT
CASSPQRGITVSYNSPLHF
>TRBD1|TRBV12-5|few|TRBJ1-2
TGTGCTAGTGGTATAAGGGACAGGGGGGGCTATGGCTACACCTTC
CASGIRDRGGYGYTF
>NA|TRBV28|NA|TRBJ2-1
TGTGCCAGCAGTTCGTCCGGGACGGACTTCTACAATGAGCAGTTCTTC
CASSSSGTDFYNEQFF
>TRBD1|TRBV11-2|many|TRBJ1-1
TGTGCCAGCAGCTACTACAGACAGGGGGCCGAAGCTTTCTTT
CASSYYRQGAEAFF
>TRBD1|TRBV29-1|many|TRBJ2-7
TGCAGCGCTGAACAGGGGAGCTCCTACGAGCAGTACTTC
CSAEQGSSYEQYF
>TRBD1|TRBV6-5|many|TRBJ2-2
TGTGCCAGCAGTTACTCCGGGACAGGGTTTAACACCGGGGAGCTGTTTTTT
CASSYSGTGFNTGELFF
>TRBD1|TRBV20-1|many|TRBJ2-3
TGCAGTGCAAGGACAGGGGGCCCAGATACGCAGTATTTT
CSARTGGPDTQYF
>NA|TRBV20-1|few|TRBJ1-5
TGCAGTGCTAGGAGTAGCAATCAGCCCCAGCATTTT
CSARSSNQPQHF
>NA|TRBV11-3|many|TRBJ2-1
TGTGCCAGCAGCTTGGAATCGCAGCAGTTCTTC
CASSLESQQFF
>NA|TRBV13|many|TRBJ2-1
TGTGCCAGCAGCTCTCCTTTGGCTGTGGGGAATGAGCAGTTCTTC
CASSSPLAVGNEQFF
>TRBD1|TRBV27|many|TRBJ1-6
TGTGCCAGCAGTTTATCTACAGGGGGCGGCTCACCCCTCCACTTT
CASSLSTGGGSPLHF
>NA|TRBV4-1|many|TRBJ2-7
TGCGCCAGCAGCCCCCCCGGATACGAGCAGTACTTC
CASSPPGYEQYF
>NA|TRBV5-1|many|TRBJ2-5
TGCGCCAGCAACCCCGGCTTGGAAAACCAAGAGACCCAGTACTTC
CASNPGLENQETQYF
>NA|TRBV7-9|many|TRBJ1-3
TGTGCCAGCAGCCACAGGGACTCTGGAAACACCATATATTTT
CASSHRDSGNTIYF
>TRBD2|TRBV20-1|many|TRBJ2-3
TGCAGTGCTAGAGAACTGGGGAGGGAGGCTAGCACAGATACGCAGTATTTT
CSARELGREASTDTQYF
>TRBD1|TRBV20-1|many|TRBJ1-2
TGCAGTGCTACAGGGGGAGGGACGGTGAACTATGGCTACACCTTC
CSATGGGTVNYGYTF
>TRBD2|TRBV20-1|many|TRBJ2-7
TGCAGTGCTGGAACTAGCGGGGGTGGGTCCTACGAGCAGTACTTC
CSAGTSGGGSYEQYF
>TRBD1|TRBV29-1|NA|TRBJ1-4
TGCAGCGATAAAGCGGGACAGTATAATGAAAAACTGTTTTTT
CSDKAGQYNEKLFF
>NA|TRBV7-9|many|TRBJ2-5
TGTGCCAGCAGCCACGACATCCAAGAGACCCAGTACTTC
CASSHDIQETQYF
>TRBD2|TRBV7-6|many|TRBJ2-5
TGTGCCAGCAGCCGGACTAGCGGGAGGGCCCAGACCCAGTACTTC
CASSRTSGRAQTQYF